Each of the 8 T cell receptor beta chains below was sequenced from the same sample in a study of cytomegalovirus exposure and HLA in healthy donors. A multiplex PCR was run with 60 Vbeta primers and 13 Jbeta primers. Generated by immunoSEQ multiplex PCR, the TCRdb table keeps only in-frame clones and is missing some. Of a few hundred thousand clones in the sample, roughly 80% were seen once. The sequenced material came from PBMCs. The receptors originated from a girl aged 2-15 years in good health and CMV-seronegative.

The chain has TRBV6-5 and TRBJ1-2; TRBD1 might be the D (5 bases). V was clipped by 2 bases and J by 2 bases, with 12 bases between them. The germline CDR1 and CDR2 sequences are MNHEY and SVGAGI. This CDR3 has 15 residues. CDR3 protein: CASSYGREGNYGYTF. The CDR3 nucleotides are TGTGCCAGCAGTTACGGCAGGGAGGGGAACTATGGCTACACCTTC.

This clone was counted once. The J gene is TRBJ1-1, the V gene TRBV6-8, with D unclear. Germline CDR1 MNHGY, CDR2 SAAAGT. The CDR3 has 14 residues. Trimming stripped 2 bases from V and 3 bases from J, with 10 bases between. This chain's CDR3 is CASSYREDDTEAFF. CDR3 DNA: TGTGCCAGCAGTTACAGGGAGGACGACACTGAAGCTTTCTTT.

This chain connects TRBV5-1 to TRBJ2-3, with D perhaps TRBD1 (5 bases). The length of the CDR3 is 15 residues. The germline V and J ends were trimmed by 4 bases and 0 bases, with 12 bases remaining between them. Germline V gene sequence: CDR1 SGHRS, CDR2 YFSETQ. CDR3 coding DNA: TGCGCCAGCAGCGAGGACAAGACTAGCACAGATACGCAGTATTTT. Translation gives CASSEDKTSTDTQYF. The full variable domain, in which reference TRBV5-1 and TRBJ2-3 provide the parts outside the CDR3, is KAGVTQTPRYLIKTRGQQVTLSCSPISGHRSVSWYQQTPGQGLQFLFEYFSETQRNKGNFPGRFSGRQFSNSRSEMNVSTLELGDSALYLCASSEDKTSTDTQYFGPGTRLTVL.

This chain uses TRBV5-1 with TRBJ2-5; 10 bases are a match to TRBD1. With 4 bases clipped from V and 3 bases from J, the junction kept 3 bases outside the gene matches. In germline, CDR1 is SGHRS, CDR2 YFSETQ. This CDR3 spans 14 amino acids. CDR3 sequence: CASSTTGGEETQYF. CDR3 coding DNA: TGCGCCAGCAGCACGACAGGGGGCGAAGAGACCCAGTACTTC.

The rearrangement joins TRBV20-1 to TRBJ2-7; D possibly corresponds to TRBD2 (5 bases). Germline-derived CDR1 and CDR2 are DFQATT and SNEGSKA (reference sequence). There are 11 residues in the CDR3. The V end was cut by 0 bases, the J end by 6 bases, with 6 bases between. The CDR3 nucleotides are TGCAGTGCTAGAGACGAGGGCGAGCAGTACTTC. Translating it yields CSARDEGEQYF.

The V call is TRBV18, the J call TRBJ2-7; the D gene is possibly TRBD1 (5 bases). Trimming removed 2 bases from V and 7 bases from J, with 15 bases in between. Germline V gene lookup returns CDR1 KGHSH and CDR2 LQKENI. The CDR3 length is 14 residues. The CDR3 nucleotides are TGTGCCAGCTCACCAGGGGCAGCCGGTAGGGAGCAGTACTTC. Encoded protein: CASSPGAAGREQYF.

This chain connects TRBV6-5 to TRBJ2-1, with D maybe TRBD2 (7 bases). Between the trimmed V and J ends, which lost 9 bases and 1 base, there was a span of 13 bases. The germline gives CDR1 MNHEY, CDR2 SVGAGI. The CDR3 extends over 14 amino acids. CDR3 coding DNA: TGTGCCAGTGGGGGGGCCGGGTCCTACAATGAGCAGTTCTTC. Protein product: CASGGAGSYNEQFF.

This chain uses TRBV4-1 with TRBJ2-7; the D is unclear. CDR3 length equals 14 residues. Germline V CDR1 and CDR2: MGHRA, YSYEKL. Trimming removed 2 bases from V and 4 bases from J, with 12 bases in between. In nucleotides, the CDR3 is TGCGCCAGCAGCCAAACATCCACCGGGTACGAGCAGTACTTC. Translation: CASSQTSTGYEQYF.